This T cell receptor beta chain is drawn from a study of shared clonotypes between healthy human individuals (dated by TCRdb to about 2020). For the wider study: A couple of women and a few men aged 18 to 49 years were included in the cohort. Blood TCR repertoires of about 5 healthy adults were deeply sequenced to estimate repertoire size and the extent of clonotype sharing between individuals. Each donor's leukapheresis produced roughly between roughly 0.85 and 10 billion PBMCs. To increase sequencing depth and limit assay-specific biases, TCR repertoire library preparation and sequencing were carried out by different laboratories using diverse techniques.

From a lookup of the germline V gene, CDR1 and CDR2 are SGHNT and YENEEA. The CDR3 holds 16 amino acids from the cysteine to the phenylalanine. Only the CDR3 DNA stays, 48 bases, in frame from base 1. After removal of 6 bases from V and 4 bases from J, the junction retains 4 bases not matched to a gene. This clone was detected a few times. Its binding antigen is unknown. No per-base quality is available; no much larger clone lies one base away. Healthy HIV-negative adults with no recently reported acute infections or vaccinations were included as donors. All donors were Caucasian adults living in Nashville, Tennessee, USA. For unsorted samples, 84 million or so PBMCs were counted, and genomic DNA was extracted using the QIAamp DNA Blood Mini kit. Blood was obtained by leukapheresis, after which PBMCs were separated by Ficoll-Histopaque density gradient centrifugation and cryopreserved in liquid nitrogen vapor phase.

On the study overall, not on this receptor specifically: Because the study included only a small number of donors, the genetic and exposure-history diversity represented was limited. Sampling was restricted to blood, and TCR repertoires in tissue are likely to differ from TCR repertoires in blood. Pairwise subsampling led to the expectation that sequencing depth would affect the degree of clonotype sharing among donors.

TCR CDR3 regions were amplified from genomic DNA by multiplex PCR using the deep immunoSEQ assay. Extracted genomic DNA from each cell subset was spread evenly across all wells of several immunoSEQ 96-well plates, with each plate serving as a replicate. For unsorted PBMC, each replicate PCR was loaded with around 300 ng genomic DNA, equivalent to 30,000 or so T cell genomes. Ten immunoSEQ deep assay plates were used to sequence unsorted PBMC genomic DNA. The purified libraries were quantified using a Qubit 3.0 fluorometer, sized with a Bioanalyzer 2100, and then quantified again using the KAPA Library Quantification kit. Every immunoSEQ 96-well plate was sequenced on a separate single-read 150-cycle Illumina NextSeq 550 flow cell. The original methods were these. Because the immunoSEQ output included only junctional sequences and no quality scores, the filtering could not be the same as the filtering used for full-length reads. Sequences were annotated with PyIR, a Python wrapper for IgBLAST v1.9, using IMGT germline references to assign V/J genes and CDR3. Reads were removed for weak V/J assignments (E-value above 1e-6), missing CDR3, stop codons, out-of-frame junctions, or ambiguous translated residues. V3J clonotypes were defined as sequences sharing the same inferred V gene, J gene, and CDR3 amino acid sequence. Percentage overlap between repertoires was computed as shared unique clonotypes divided by the size of the smaller repertoire. RTK rarefaction, the Chao1 estimator, and Recon v2.1 estimates of unobserved clonotypes were used to assess repertoire richness. TCRdb re-hosts the immuneACCESS table, in-frame sequences only. Its copies lack some clones; in the studies checked, an unresolved V gene accounts for under half of them, and the cause for the rest is not known. That table supplies the V and J calls and clone size; D and trimming were determined from the DNA. This sample has about 560,000 clones in its table, and roughly 79% of those were observed once. The ten largest make up about 12% of the sample.

The receptor was isolated from a middle-aged woman in good health. Some clones in this sample may be carry-over from other donors' samples. The sequence is built from TRBV11-3 and TRBJ2-2, with 14 central nucleotides matching TRBD2. Material: PBMCs. DNA sequence: TGTGCCAGCAGTGAGACTAGCGGGAGGGTCACCGGGGAGCTGTTTTTT. Its protein is CASSETSGRVTGELFF.